These 19 T cell receptor beta chains were all obtained from the same sample, sequenced in a study of monozygotic twins with inflammatory bowel disease. TCRdb reanalyzed the 5' RACE reads and collapses them to one entry per CDR3 protein, without DNA. Found here are approximately 300,000 distinct CDR3 sequences; the top ten clones hold less than 6.5%. Material for sequencing was blood. Source of these receptors: a human donor with ulcerative colitis or Crohn's disease, or a healthy co-twin of an affected twin (not recorded which).

V and J are TRBV6-2 or TRBV6-3 and TRBJ2-5; TCRdb picks TRBD1, but there is no DNA to check that call. This CDR3 is built from 13 residues. Germline CDR1 is MNHEY and CDR2 is SVGEGT. The CDR3 sequence is CAIEDRRKETQYF.

The CDR3 region is CSARAYGGSTNEKLFF. The chain uses TRBV20-1 and TRBJ1-4; TCRdb calls TRBD1, which cannot be checked without DNA. CDR3 size: 16 residues. CDR1 and CDR2 from the germline V gene are DFQATT and SNEGSKA (reference sequence).

The chain joins TRBV20-1 to TRBJ2-5; TCRdb outputs TRBD2, but without DNA this stays unchecked. Germline values: CDR1 DFQATT, CDR2 SNEGSKA (reference sequence). The CDR3 is 16 residues long. This CDR3 is CSVRGLAGDPQETQYF.

This rearrangement joins TRBV6-2 or TRBV6-3 to TRBJ2-1; TCRdb's D gene call, TRBD1, goes unchecked for lack of DNA. The germline CDR1 and CDR2 sequences are MNHEY and SVGEGT. The length of the CDR3 is 13 residues. The CDR3 region is CASVVRGIGEQFF.

The rearrangement links TRBV6-5 to TRBJ2-1; TCRdb returns TRBD2, unconfirmable since there is no DNA. The CDR3 is made up of 16 amino acids. Germline V gene sequence: CDR1 MNHEY, CDR2 SVGAGI. The CDR3 here is CASSYGTLAGIDEQFF.

This sequence joins TRBV28 and TRBJ2-1; with no DNA, the TCRdb D assignment of TRBD1 cannot be verified. This CDR3 has 15 amino acids. Germline V gives CDR1 MDHEN, CDR2 SYDVKM. The CDR3 is CASSFGDRVSYEQFF.

V usage is TRBV29-1 and J usage is TRBJ2-1. The CDR3 sequence is 11 residues long. The germline V gene encodes CDR1 SQVTM and CDR2 ANQGSEA. CDR3 sequence reads: CSATVVGEQFF.

This CDR3 is CASTPDSGTEAFF. The rearrangement joins TRBV5-1 to TRBJ1-1. Germline CDR1 and CDR2: SGHRS and YFSETQ. There are 13 residues in the CDR3.

The V and J genes are TRBV6-5 and TRBJ1-5; TCRdb's assignment of TRBD1 cannot be checked, as there is no DNA. Germline V CDR1 and CDR2: MNHEY, SVGAGI. This CDR3 is built from 15 residues. The CDR3 here is CASSYKSGSNQPQHF.

V usage is TRBV10-1 and J usage is TRBJ2-2. The CDR3 is made up of 16 amino acids. The germline CDR1 and CDR2 sequences are WNHNN and SYGVQD (reference sequence). The CDR3 sequence: CASSDNRRGYTGELFF.

This chain connects TRBV7-9 to TRBJ2-5. The CDR3 contains 11 residues. Germline loops: CDR1 SEHNR, CDR2 FQNEAQ (reference sequence). The CDR3 sequence is CASSDRGNQYF. Based on the CDR3 plus reference TRBV7-9 and TRBJ2-5, the full variable domain is DTGVSQNPRHKITKRGQNVTFRCDPISEHNRLYWYRQTLGQGPEFLTYFQNEAQLEKSRLLSDRFSAERPKGSFSTLEIQRTEQGDSAMYLCASSDRGNQYFGPGTRLLVL.

J is TRBJ2-7 and V is TRBV30; TCRdb designates TRBD1, a call that cannot be tested without DNA. The V gene's germline CDR1 is GTSNPN and CDR2 SVGIG (reference sequence). This CDR3 is built from 13 residues. The CDR3 loop reads CAWSPTGIGEQYF. Combining the CDR3 with reference TRBV30 and TRBJ2-7 gives the whole variable domain SQTIHQWPATLVQPVGSPLSLECTVEGTSNPNLYWYRQAAGRGLQLLFYSVGIGQISSEVPQNLSASRPQDRQFILSSKKLLLSDSGFYLCAWSPTGIGEQYFGPGTRLTVT.

The CDR3 sequence: CASSAGALNTGELFF. This rearrangement joins TRBV19 to TRBJ2-2; the D gene TCRdb calls, TRBD2, cannot be checked with no DNA. CDR3 length: 15 residues. CDR1 is LNHDA, CDR2 SQIVND, per germline (reference sequence).

V usage is TRBV20-1 and J usage is TRBJ2-7; the D call from TCRdb, TRBD2, cannot be confirmed without DNA. In germline, CDR1 is DFQATT, CDR2 SNEGSKA (reference sequence). This CDR3 comprises 18 residues. CDR3 sequence: CSADRRDGGRQGSYEQYF.

This chain uses TRBV30 with TRBJ1-5. The CDR3 extends over 13 amino acids. Germline values: CDR1 GTSNPN, CDR2 SVGIG (reference sequence). CDR3 sequence reads: CAWSGQANQPQHF.

CDR3 sequence: CATSRGLGGTDTQYF. V and J are TRBV15 and TRBJ2-3; the D call of TRBD2 rests on TCRdb alone, since no DNA is present to check it. The CDR3 totals 15 residues. Germline CDR1 LNHNV, CDR2 YYDKDF (reference sequence).

This rearrangement joins TRBV25-1 to TRBJ1-6. The CDR3 is 15 amino acids. Germline-derived CDR1 and CDR2 are MGHDK and SYGVNS. This CDR3 reads CASSEARSVNSPLHF. Full variable domain (missing parts from reference TRBV25-1 and TRBJ1-6): EADIYQTPRYLVIGTGKKITLECSQTMGHDKMYWYQQDPGMELHLIHYSYGVNSTEKGDLSSESTVSRIRTEHFPLTLESARPSHTSQYLCASSEARSVNSPLHFGNGTRLTVT.

This rearrangement joins TRBV7-3 to TRBJ2-2. Germline lookup yields CDR1 SGHTA and CDR2 FQGTGA. The CDR3 runs to 14 residues. The CDR3 protein is CASSFDPNTGELFF.

The gene calls are TRBV7-9 and TRBJ1-2. This CDR3 comprises 15 residues. Per the germline V gene, CDR1 is SEHNR and CDR2 is FQNEAQ (reference sequence). The CDR3 loop reads CASSLGQVSNYGYTF.